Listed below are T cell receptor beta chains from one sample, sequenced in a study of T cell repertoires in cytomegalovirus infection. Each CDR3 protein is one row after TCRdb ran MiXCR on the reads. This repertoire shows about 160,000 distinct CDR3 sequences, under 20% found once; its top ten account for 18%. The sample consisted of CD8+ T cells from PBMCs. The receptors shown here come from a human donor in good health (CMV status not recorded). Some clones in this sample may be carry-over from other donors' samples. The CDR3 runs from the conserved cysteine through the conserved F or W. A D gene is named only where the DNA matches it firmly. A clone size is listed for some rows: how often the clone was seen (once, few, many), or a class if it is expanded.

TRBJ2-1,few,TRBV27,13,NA,TGTGCCAGCAGGGGTACGGGCGGCGGTGAGCAGTTCTTC,CASRGTGGGEQFF
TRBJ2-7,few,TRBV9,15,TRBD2,TGTGCCAGCAGCGTAGGGGAGGGACTACGTTACGAGCAGTACTTC,CASSVGEGLRYEQYF
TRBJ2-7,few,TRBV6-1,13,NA,TGTGCCAGCAGCACCGGACACCCCTACGAGCAGTACTTC,CASSTGHPYEQYF
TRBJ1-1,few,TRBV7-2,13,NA,TGTGCCAGCAGCTTTCTAACCAACACTGAAGCTTTCTTT,CASSFLTNTEAFF
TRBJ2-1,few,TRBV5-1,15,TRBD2,TGCGCCAGCACCACAGCGGGAGGTCCCGACAATGAGCAGTTCTTC,CASTTAGGPDNEQFF
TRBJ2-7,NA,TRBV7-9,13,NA,TGTGCCAGCAGCCCGGTTAGGGTGGACGAGCAGTACTTC,CASSPVRVDEQYF
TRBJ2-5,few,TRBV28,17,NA,TGTGCCAGCAGTTTACAGATGGCTAGTATGTTGATGGAGACCCAGTACTTC,CASSLQMASMLMETQYF
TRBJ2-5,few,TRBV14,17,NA,TGTGCCAGCAGCCGGGAATGGGCCCCCGGGAACCAAGAGACCCAGTACTTC,CASSREWAPGNQETQYF
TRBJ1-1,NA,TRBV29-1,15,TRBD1,TGCAGCGTTCAATACTACCGGGACAGGGGAGGGGAAGCTTTCTTT,CSVQYYRDRGGEAFF
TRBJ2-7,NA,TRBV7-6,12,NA,TGTGCCAGCAGCGCTACAGGGCAGGAGCAGTACTTC,CASSATGQEQYF
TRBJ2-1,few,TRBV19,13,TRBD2,TGTGCCACTAGCGGGGGGGCCTACAATGAGCAGTTCTTC,CATSGGAYNEQFF
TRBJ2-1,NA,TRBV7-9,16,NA,TGTGCCAGCAGCACCGGTACAGGGAGCTCCTACAATGAGCAGTTCTTC,CASSTGTGSSYNEQFF
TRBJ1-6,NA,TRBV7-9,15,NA,TGTGCCAGCAGCCCCTACACTGCATCCAATTCACCCCTCCACTTT,CASSPYTASNSPLHF
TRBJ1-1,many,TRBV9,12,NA,TGTGCCAGCAGCGTAGGGGGCACTGAAGCTTTCTTT,CASSVGGTEAFF
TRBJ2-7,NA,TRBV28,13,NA,TGTGCCAGCAGTTTCGTCGAGGGCTACGAGCAGTACTTC,CASSFVEGYEQYF
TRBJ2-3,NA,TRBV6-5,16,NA,TGTGCCAGCAGTCCTGCCTTCGGGGGAGTAACAGATACGCAGTATTTT,CASSPAFGGVTDTQYF
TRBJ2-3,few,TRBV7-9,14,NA,TGTGCCAGCAGGGCGAGGGCCACCACAGATACGCAGTATTTT,CASRARATTDTQYF
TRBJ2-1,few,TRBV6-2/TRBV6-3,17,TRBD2,TGTGCCAGCAGCCGGGGACTAGCTCTAATCTCCTACAATGAGCAGTTCTTC,CASSRGLALISYNEQFF
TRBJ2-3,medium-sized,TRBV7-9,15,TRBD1,TGTGCCAGCAGCTCGGCGGACAGGTTCACAGATACGCAGTATTTT,CASSSADRFTDTQYF
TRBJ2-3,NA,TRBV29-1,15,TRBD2,TGCAGCGTTTTCGATGCCGGACTAGCCACAGATACGCAGTATTTT,CSVFDAGLATDTQYF
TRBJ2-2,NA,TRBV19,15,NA,TGTGCCAGTAGTATTTGGCAGCAAACCACCGGGGAGCTGTTTTTT,CASSIWQQTTGELFF
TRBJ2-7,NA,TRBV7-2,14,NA,TGTGCCAGCAGCTTAAACCGGTTTGGGTACGAGCAGTACTTC,CASSLNRFGYEQYF
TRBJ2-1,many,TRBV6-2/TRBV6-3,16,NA,TGTGCCAGCAGTTTCAACGAGGGGGTGGCCTACAATGAGCAGTTCTTC,CASSFNEGVAYNEQFF
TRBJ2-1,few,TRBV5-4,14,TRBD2,TGTGCCAGCAGCTTAAGGGGACTAGAGACTGAGCAGTTCTTC,CASSLRGLETEQFF
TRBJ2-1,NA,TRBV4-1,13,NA,TGCACCAGCAGCCAAGAGGACGTCAATGAGCAGTTCTTC,CTSSQEDVNEQFF
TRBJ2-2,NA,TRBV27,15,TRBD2,TGTGCCAGCAGCTCGATAGCGGGAGCCCCCGGGGAGCTGTTTTTT,CASSSIAGAPGELFF
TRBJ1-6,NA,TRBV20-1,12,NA,TGCAGTGCTAGGGTCAGCGGCTCACCCCTCCACTTT,CSARVSGSPLHF
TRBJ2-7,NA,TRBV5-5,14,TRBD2,TGTGCCAGCAGCTCATCAGCGGGGGGCTCCGAGCAGTACTTC,CASSSSAGGSEQYF
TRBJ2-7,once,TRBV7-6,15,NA,TGTGCCAGCAGCTTGACCCCCCACGAAGGAGGAGAGCAGTACTTC,CASSLTPHEGGEQYF
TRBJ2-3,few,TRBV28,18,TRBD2,TGTGCCAGCAGTTTATACCTCACTAGCGGAGCGAGCACAGATACGCAGTATTTT,CASSLYLTSGASTDTQYF
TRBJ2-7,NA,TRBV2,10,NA,TGTGCCAGCACTGGACACGAGCAGTACTTC,CASTGHEQYF
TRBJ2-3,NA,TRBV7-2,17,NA,TGTGCCAGCAGCTTCCCGACGGAATCGATTAGCACAGATACGCAGTATTTT,CASSFPTESISTDTQYF
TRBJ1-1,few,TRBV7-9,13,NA,TGTGCCAGCAGCAACACAGTGAACACTGAAGCTTTCTTT,CASSNTVNTEAFF
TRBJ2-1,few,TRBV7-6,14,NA,TGTGCCAGCAGCTTCCGGGACGGTAACAATGAGCAGTTCTTC,CASSFRDGNNEQFF
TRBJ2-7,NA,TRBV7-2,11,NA,TGTGCCAGCAGCTTAGGGGTAGCTGCGTACTTC,CASSLGVAAYF
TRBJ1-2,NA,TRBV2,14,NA,TGTGCCAGCCTCGGGGGGGAATCTAACTATGGCTACACCTTC,CASLGGESNYGYTF
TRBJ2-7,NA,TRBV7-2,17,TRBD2,TGTGCCAGCAGCTTAGGCCGCTTCGGGGGGTATTCCTACGAGCAGTACTTC,CASSLGRFGGYSYEQYF
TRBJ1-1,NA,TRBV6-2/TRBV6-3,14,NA,TGTGCCAGCAGTTTAGCTCCTATGAACACTGAAGCTTTCTTT,CASSLAPMNTEAFF